This T cell receptor beta chain was retrieved from a study of shared clonotypes between healthy human individuals (TCRdb year 2020). Describing the broader study: A few men and a couple of women, aged 18 to 49 years, made up the cohort. To increase sequencing depth and limit assay-specific biases, TCR repertoire library preparation and sequencing were carried out by different laboratories using diverse techniques. Per donor, three plates each were used for CD4 naive and CD4 memory, two for CD8 naive, and one for CD8 memory. The study deeply sequenced blood TCR repertoires of several healthy adults to estimate repertoire size and the extent of clonotype sharing between individuals. Per donor, leukapheresis produced somewhere between about 0.94 and 9 billion PBMCs. Study-wide conclusions, independent of this receptor: The small number of donors limited the genetic and exposure-history diversity represented. Pairwise subsampling indicated that sequencing depth was expected to affect the degree of clonotype sharing among donors. Clonotypes shared by all four sorted-subset donors showed higher generation probabilities than non-shared clonotypes. Naive subsets generally had larger estimated clonotype richness than memory subsets. Across four donors, about 5.2% of naive CD4, roughly 3.8% of naive CD8, around 2.5% of memory CD4, and 0.4% of memory CD8 clonotypes were shared. Sampling was restricted to blood, and TCR repertoires in tissue are likely to differ from TCR repertoires in blood. Incomplete sequencing was indicated by rarefaction of sorted-subset datasets, despite the large sequencing depth.

The donors were healthy, HIV-negative adults with no recently reported acute infections or vaccinations. Only Caucasian adults living in Nashville, Tennessee, USA were represented among the donors. Magnetic negative selection was used to enrich CD4+ T cells, after which naive cells were positively selected on CD45RA and the negative fraction became the memory subset. Blood was obtained by leukapheresis, after which PBMCs were separated by Ficoll-Histopaque density gradient centrifugation and cryopreserved in liquid nitrogen vapor phase. Analytical flow cytometry was used to check the purity and quantity of each magnetically sorted T cell population. Genomic DNA was isolated from each sorted fraction and quantified by UV absorbance on a Nanodrop 2000c. Notes on this clone: Its specific antigen is unknown. The input lacks base qualities; no much larger clone sits a single base away.

The germline V end is reduced by 2 bases and the J end by 2 bases; junction bases left unmatched: 6. The CDR3 sequence holds 16 residues, the cysteine and phenylalanine included. Kept here is only the CDR3 DNA, which spans 48 bases and is read in frame from base 1. Based on the germline V gene (reference sequence), the CDR1 and CDR2 sequences are SEHNR and FQNEAQ. TCR CDR3 regions were amplified from genomic DNA by multiplex PCR using the deep immunoSEQ assay. Genomic DNA extracted from each cell subset was distributed evenly over all wells of several immunoSEQ 96-well plates, and each plate served as one replicate. For sorted subsets, about 0.2 ug genomic DNA, equal to some 28,000 T cell genomes, was loaded into each replicate PCR. Purified libraries were quantified with a Qubit 3.0 fluorometer, sized on a Bioanalyzer 2100, and re-quantified with the KAPA Library Quantification kit. Every immunoSEQ 96-well plate was sequenced on a separate single-read 150-cycle Illumina NextSeq 550 flow cell. As for the original processing: Because only junctional sequences without quality scores were contained in the immunoSEQ output, filtering matching that applied to full-length reads could not be performed. To assign V/J genes and CDR3, sequences were annotated using PyIR, a Python wrapper for IgBLAST v1.9, with IMGT germline references. Reads with weak V/J assignments (E-value above 1e-6), missing CDR3, stop codons, out-of-frame junctions, or ambiguous translated residues were removed. V3J clonotypes were defined by identical inferred V gene, J gene, and CDR3 amino acid sequence. The percentage overlap between two repertoires was calculated by dividing the number of shared unique clonotypes by the size of the smaller repertoire. Repertoire richness was assessed with RTK rarefaction, the Chao1 estimator, and Recon v2.1 estimates of unobserved clonotypes. Generation probabilities for all TCRbeta clonotypes obtained by the gDNA method from a handful of donors were computed using OLGA. The source is immuneACCESS, and TCRdb retained only in-frame sequences with V and J called. Part of the clones is not carried over; for the studies checked, unresolved V genes explain less than half of this, and the remainder is unexplained. V, J and clone size derive from that table, while D and trimming were established from the DNA sequence. In all, the sample holds more than 1.2 million clones, and approximately 98.5% of those were seen once. About 0.34% of the sample belongs to the ten largest clones.

The chain is made from TRBV7-9 and TRBJ2-1; 7 middle bases align to TRBD2. Sequenced: naive CD4+ T cells sorted from blood. This specimen's cell subset or site label, interpreted: CD45RA+ positively selected. This clonotype was sampled from a man aged 30 to 45 in good health. CDR3 reads: CASSLKGAGTYNEQFF. The sequenced DNA is TGTGCCAGCAGCTTAAAAGGAGCGGGAACCTACAATGAGCAGTTCTTC.